Sequencing of this T cell receptor (beta chain) was carried out in a study of regulatory T cells in long-lasting Graves disease. With regard to this clonotype: The antigen is unknown.

Assembly of TCR beta libraries relied on iRepertoire HTBI primers together with Arm-PCR of CDR3 regions. TCRdb re-analysed the multiplex PCR reads in MiXCR, keeping a single row per CDR3 protein. The sample consists of approximately 290,000 distinct CDR3 sequences, 20% to 25% of them appearing once. Specified time point: persistent/refractory GD, antithyroid drugs over 5 years with positive TRAb. The TCR library was made from RNA that had been extracted from PBMCs in TRIzol. Study-wide findings and caveats: Persistent disease exhibited a predilection for TRBV28, TRBJ1-2 and TRBJ2-5. The TCR repertoire of persistent Graves' patients was less diverse than that of newly diagnosed ones.

V was trimmed by 0 bases and J by 3 bases, leaving 9 bases between them. Germline V gives CDR1 SGHRS, CDR2 YFSETQ. The CDR3 extends over 15 amino acids. The sequence was obtained from a female donor with Graves disease. The sample here was peripheral blood mononuclear cells (PBMCs), taken when the disease was refractory, from a patient treated with antithyroid drugs. This chain joins TRBV5-1 and TRBJ2-2, with D tentatively TRBD1 (6 bases). This CDR3 reads CASSLDRADTGELFF. CDR3 DNA sequence: TGCGCCAGCAGCTTGGACAGGGCCGACACCGGGGAGCTGTTTTTT.